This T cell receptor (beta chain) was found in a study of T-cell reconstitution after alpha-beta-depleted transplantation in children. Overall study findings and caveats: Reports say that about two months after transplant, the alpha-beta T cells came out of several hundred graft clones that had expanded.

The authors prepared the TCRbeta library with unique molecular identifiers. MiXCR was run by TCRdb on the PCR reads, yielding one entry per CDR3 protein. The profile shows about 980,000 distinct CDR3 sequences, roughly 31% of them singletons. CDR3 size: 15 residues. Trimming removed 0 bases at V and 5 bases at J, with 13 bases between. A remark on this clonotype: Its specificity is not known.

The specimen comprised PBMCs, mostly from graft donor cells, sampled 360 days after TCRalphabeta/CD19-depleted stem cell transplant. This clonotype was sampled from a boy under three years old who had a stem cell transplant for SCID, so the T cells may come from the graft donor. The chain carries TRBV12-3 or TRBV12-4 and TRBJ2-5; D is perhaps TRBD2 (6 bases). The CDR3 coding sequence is TGTGCCAGCAGTTTAGCACTAGCTTTTCGGGAGACCCAGTACTTC. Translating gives CASSLALAFRETQYF.